This entry features one T cell receptor (beta chain) sequence. The V gene's germline CDR1 is GTSNPN and CDR2 SVGIG (reference sequence). Trimming shortened V by 8 bases and J by 6 bases, and 14 bases separated the two germline ends. The CDR3 sequence is 11 residues long. Measured with immunoSEQ multiplex PCR; TCRdb has only the in-frame clones, and not every one. Of roughly 80,000 clones listed, about 88% are singletons. The data are from a study of technical replicates of blood from a handful of donors. The specimen sequenced was T cells isolated from PBMCs. This clonotype was obtained from a human donor in good health. The chain recombines TRBV30 with TRBJ2-7; D possibly corresponds to TRBD1 (6 bases). The CDR3 DNA sequence: TGTGCCGGACACAGGGAATTCGAGCAGTACTTC. Its protein is CAGHREFEQYF. Based on the CDR3 plus reference TRBV30 and TRBJ2-7, the full variable domain is SQTIHQWPATLVQPVGSPLSLECTVEGTSNPNLYWYRQAAGRGLQLLFYSVGIGQISSEVPQNLSASRPQDRQFILSSKKLLLSDSGFYLCAGHREFEQYFGPGTRLTVT.